The 24 T cell receptor beta chains in this list originate from one sample, sequenced in a study of response to subunit inactivated influenza vaccine. Using its own MiXCR run on the RT-PCR reads, TCRdb lists one record per CDR3 protein. The sample holds about 570,000 distinct CDR3 sequences, about 10% seen once. These data were also reused for a study on T cells expressing NK-cell markers. That source reports: As the method of synthesis, 5'RACE template switching with UMIs yielded TCR beta cDNA.

Here the sequenced sample was PBMCs from blood, taken on the day of vaccination. Receptor source: a man over 45 who received an inactivated influenza vaccine.

This clonotype was seen more than once but under ten times. V is TRBV4-3 and J is TRBJ2-3; 7 bases agree with TRBD1. J lost 2 bases, V lost 1 base, and 3 bases had no gene match. This CDR3 region has 15 residues. The V gene's germline CDR1 is LGHNA and CDR2 YSLEER. The CDR3 protein is CASSQGDSYTDTQYF. The CDR3 DNA follows: TGCGCCAGCAGCCAAGGGGACAGCTACACAGATACGCAGTATTTT.

This clonotype has only a few counts. The chain employs TRBV20-1 and TRBJ2-4; the D gene is possibly TRBD2 (6 bases). The CDR3 has 16 amino acids. Germline lookup yields CDR1 DFQATT and CDR2 SNEGSKA (reference sequence). V lost 0 bases to trimming and J lost 8 bases, with 20 bases between them. CDR3 DNA sequence: TGCAGTGCTAGAGAATGGCTCGGGTGGGGAGGAGACATTCAGTACTTC. It specifies CSAREWLGWGGDIQYF.

The rearrangement joins TRBV7-9 to TRBJ2-4, with 7 nucleotides matching TRBD1. This CDR3 has 14 residues. J gave up 8 bases and V 4 bases, and 8 bases lay outside the gene matches. The germline V gene has CDR1 SEHNR and CDR2 FQNEAQ (reference sequence). The CDR3 DNA is TGTGCCAGCAGCTCGGGGACAGCCGGGGACATTCAGTACTTC. Translating gives CASSSGTAGDIQYF.

The chain carries TRBV6-2 or TRBV6-3 and TRBJ2-6; D is uncertain. The CDR3 extends over 15 amino acids. Germline V gene lookup returns CDR1 MNHEY and CDR2 SVGEGT. Trimming took 3 bases from V and 0 from J, leaving 6 bases between them. CDR3 nucleotide sequence: TGTGCCAGCAGTTATTTTGTCTCTGGGGCCAACGTCCTGACTTTC. This sequence encodes CASSYFVSGANVLTF.

This clonotype was counted ten times or more. CDR3 amino acids: CSARDRVSGELFF. DNA of the CDR3: TGCAGTGCTAGAGATCGGGTTAGCGGGGAGCTGTTTTTT. This rearrangement joins TRBV20-1 to TRBJ2-2, with D unclear. Germline V CDR1 and CDR2: DFQATT, SNEGSKA (reference sequence). This CDR3 contains 13 residues. The V gene lost 0 bases and the J gene lost 7 bases, with 9 bases spanning the gap.

In this sample, this clonotype turned up many times. The chain is built from TRBV14 and TRBJ2-3, with no clear D. Germline V gene data show CDR1 as SGHDN and CDR2 as FVKESK. V was cut by 3 bases and J by 2 bases, with 3 bases left in between. This CDR3 has 12 amino acids. The CDR3 protein is CASSHLTDTQYF. The CDR3, as DNA: TGTGCCAGCAGCCACCTCACAGATACGCAGTATTTT.

This clonotype was seen a handful of times. The gene calls are TRBV10-3 and TRBJ2-1; TRBD2 is a possible D gene (5 bases). Germline V CDR1 and CDR2: ENHRY, SYGVKD. CDR3 size: 18 residues. V was trimmed by 4 bases and J by 0 bases, leaving 19 bases between them. In DNA, the CDR3 is TGTGCCATCAGTGTGGCGACTGGGCTAGCCGACTCCTACAATGAGCAGTTCTTC. Encoded protein: CAISVATGLADSYNEQFF.

This clonotype came up a few times. The chain couples TRBV20-1 to TRBJ2-7, with TRBD2 as a possible D gene (5 bases). CDR3 length: 13 residues. V lost 3 bases to trimming and J lost 3 bases, with 12 bases between them. The V gene's germline CDR1 is DFQATT and CDR2 SNEGSKA (reference sequence). This CDR3 reads CSASQAGYYEQYF. CDR3 in DNA: TGCAGTGCTAGTCAGGCGGGTTACTACGAGCAGTACTTC.

This clonotype was detected a few times. This chain connects TRBV6-5 to TRBJ2-5; the D gene is possibly TRBD2 (5 bases). Germline V gene sequence: CDR1 MNHEY, CDR2 SVGAGI. The CDR3 length is 15 residues. V lost 0 bases to trimming and J lost 5 bases, with 13 bases between them. The CDR3 DNA reads as TGTGCCAGCAGTTACTCGATTAAAGGCGGGGAGACCCAGTACTTC. It is translated as CASSYSIKGGETQYF.

This rearrangement joins TRBV28 to TRBJ2-1, with D unclear. The V end lost 7 bases, the J end lost 9 bases, and 19 bases lay between the germline ends. CDR3 length: 14 residues. Germline CDR1 reads MDHEN; CDR2 reads SYDVKM. CDR3 loop: CASNSRWAPREQFF. For the CDR3, the DNA is TGTGCCAGCAATTCGAGATGGGCCCCCCGTGAGCAGTTCTTC.

This clonotype was detected only a few times. V usage is TRBV20-1 and J usage is TRBJ1-1; D is perhaps TRBD1 (5 bases). This CDR3 spans 13 amino acids. Germline V CDR1 and CDR2: DFQATT, SNEGSKA (reference sequence). V lost 3 bases and J 1 base, leaving 9 bases between the germline ends. The CDR3 coding sequence is TGCAGTGCTAGCGGCAGGGCGAACACTGAAGCTTTCTTT. It specifies CSASGRANTEAFF.

The V call is TRBV6-2 or TRBV6-3, the J call TRBJ2-2, with D possibly TRBD2 on 5 matching bases. Germline loops: CDR1 MNHEY, CDR2 SVGEGT. Trimming left V 6 bases short and J 0 bases short, with 11 bases between. The CDR3 extends over 15 amino acids. CDR3 nucleotides: TGTGCCAGCAGGGAGCGGAGGACGAACACCGGGGAGCTGTTTTTT. This translates into CASRERRTNTGELFF.

This clonotype was recorded at least ten times. CDR3 bases: TGTGCCAGCATCGCGACAGGGTGGAGCACAGATACGCAGTATTTT. Protein sequence: CASIATGWSTDTQYF. The rearrangement uses TRBV7-2 and TRBJ2-3; 7 bases line up with TRBD1. Per germline, CDR1 SGHTA and CDR2 FQGNSA. V was pared by 7 bases and J by 0 bases, with 7 bases of the junction left unmatched. The CDR3 covers 15 residues.

This clonotype was detected only a few times. The J gene is TRBJ2-7, the V gene TRBV20-1; 8 bases match TRBD2. V shed 3 bases, J shed 3 bases, and the junction held 4 bases outside the gene matches. CDR1 is DFQATT, CDR2 SNEGSKA, per germline (reference sequence). This CDR3 spans 13 amino acids. The DNA of the CDR3 is TGCAGTGCTAGGGCTAGCGGGTACTACGAGCAGTACTTC. Protein sequence: CSARASGYYEQYF.

The J gene is TRBJ1-5, the V gene TRBV2; 9 bases fit TRBD1. CDR1 and CDR2 (germline): SNHLY, FYNNEI. V was pared by 2 bases and J by 6 bases, with 8 bases of the junction left unmatched. The CDR3 runs to 16 residues. Here the CDR3 DNA reads TGTGCCAGCAGTGAATTCGTCCCGGGACAGGGTCAGCCCCAGCATTTT. Amino acid sequence: CASSEFVPGQGQPQHF. Drawing the rest from reference TRBV2 and TRBJ1-5, the complete variable domain is EPEVTQTPSHQVTQMGQEVILRCVPISNHLYFYWYRQILGQKVEFLVSFYNNEISEKSEIFDDQFSVERPDGSNFTLKIRSTKLEDSAMYFCASSEFVPGQGQPQHFGDGTRLSIL.

This clonotype has ten or more counts. The chain employs TRBV5-1 and TRBJ2-7, with D maybe TRBD1 (5 bases). CDR3 length equals 14 residues. The V gene's germline CDR1 is SGHRS and CDR2 YFSETQ. Trimming removed 2 bases at V and 2 bases at J, with 11 bases between. The CDR3 is CASSFRQGPYEQYF. The DNA of the CDR3 is TGCGCCAGCAGCTTCAGGCAGGGCCCCTACGAGCAGTACTTC. Full variable domain (remainder filled in from reference TRBV5-1 and TRBJ2-7): KAGVTQTPRYLIKTRGQQVTLSCSPISGHRSVSWYQQTPGQGLQFLFEYFSETQRNKGNFPGRFSGRQFSNSRSEMNVSTLELGDSALYLCASSFRQGPYEQYFGPGTRLTVT.

The rearrangement uses TRBV3-1 and TRBJ2-7; TRBD2 is a possible D gene (6 bases). V lost 1 base to trimming and J lost 3 bases, with 40 bases between them. The CDR3 contains 24 residues. Germline V CDR1 and CDR2: LGHDT, YNNKEL (reference sequence). CDR3 sequence: CASSQVVRGYPSEGFSAPFYEQYF. CDR3 DNA sequence: TGTGCCAGCAGCCAAGTCGTCCGTGGGTATCCGTCGGAGGGATTTAGCGCACCTTTCTACGAGCAGTACTTC.

The CDR3: CASIGGSYEQYF. CDR3 DNA sequence: TGTGCCAGCATTGGGGGGTCCTACGAGCAGTACTTC. V is TRBV2 and J is TRBJ2-7; TRBD2 might be the D (6 bases). Trimming pared 7 bases from V and 1 base from J, leaving 8 bases between. The CDR3 runs to 12 residues. Germline-derived CDR1 and CDR2 are SNHLY and FYNNEI.

In its sample, this clonotype was seen many times. J is TRBJ2-7 and V is TRBV28, with TRBD2 identical over 7 bases. Trimming removed 5 bases from V and 4 bases from J; junction bases left unmatched: 11. The CDR3 is 15 amino acids. From germline, CDR1 is MDHEN and CDR2 SYDVKM. The CDR3 region is CASSTLWRESYEQYF. CDR3 in DNA: TGTGCCAGCAGTACCCTTTGGCGGGAGAGTTACGAGCAGTACTTC. Looking up the rest from reference TRBV28 and TRBJ2-7 gives the full variable domain: DVKVTQSSRYLVKRTGEKVFLECVQDMDHENMFWYRQDPGLGLRLIYFSYDVKMKEKGDIPEGYSVSREKKERFSLILESASTNQTSMYLCASSTLWRESYEQYFGPGTRLTVT.

This clonotype was observed a handful of times. The rearrangement joins TRBV20-1 to TRBJ2-1; 13 bases line up with TRBD2. With V trimmed by 1 base and J by 6 bases, 6 bases remained unmatched. The CDR3 covers 16 residues. CDR1 is DFQATT and CDR2 is SNEGSKA in the germline V gene (reference sequence). Here the CDR3 DNA reads TGCAGTGCTAGAGCCCACGGACTAGCGGGAGTCAATGAGCAGTTCTTC. It translates to CSARAHGLAGVNEQFF.

This clonotype was counted a few times. This chain uses TRBV7-2 with TRBJ1-1; 9 bases fit TRBD1. The CDR3 consists of 14 residues. Germline trimming cut 6 bases from V and 4 bases from J; bases unmatched to any gene: 6. The germline V gene encodes CDR1 SGHTA and CDR2 FQGNSA. The CDR3 loop reads CASRTGTGSTEAFF. For the CDR3, the DNA is TGTGCCAGCAGAACCGGGACAGGGAGCACTGAAGCTTTCTTT. Full variable domain (outside the CDR3, taken from reference TRBV7-2 and TRBJ1-1): GAGVSQSPSNKVTEKGKDVELRCDPISGHTALYWYRQSLGQGLEFLIYFQGNSAPDKSGLPSDRFSAERTGGSVSTLTIQRTQQEDSAVYLCASRTGTGSTEAFFGQGTRLTVV.

This clonotype has just a few counts. The J gene is TRBJ2-7, the V gene TRBV6-2 or TRBV6-3, with D possibly being TRBD1 (5 bases). The V end was cut by 5 bases, the J end by 1 base, with 15 bases between. Germline loops: CDR1 MNHEY, CDR2 SVGEGT. This CDR3 comprises 15 residues. CDR3 sequence: CASSPRQPLSYEQYF. The CDR3 nucleotides are TGTGCCAGCAGTCCGAGACAGCCTCTATCCTACGAGCAGTACTTC.

This clonotype has ten or more counts. The chain couples TRBV7-2 to TRBJ2-3; 9 bases agree with TRBD2. Trimming removed 6 bases from V and 1 base from J; junction bases left unmatched: 8. There are 16 residues in the CDR3. The germline V gene encodes CDR1 SGHTA and CDR2 FQGNSA. CDR3: CASRNRGGAGTDTQYF. DNA for the CDR3: TGTGCCAGCAGGAACCGCGGGGGGGCCGGCACAGATACGCAGTATTTT.

A few counts support this clonotype. This chain connects TRBV5-4 to TRBJ2-1; 10 bases are a match to TRBD2. Per germline, CDR1 SGHNT and CDR2 YYREEE (reference sequence). V shed 0 bases, J shed 7 bases, and the junction held 10 bases outside the gene matches. CDR3 length equals 17 residues. CDR3 loop: CASSLAWASGGGNEQFF. The CDR3 region has the DNA TGTGCCAGCAGCTTGGCCTGGGCTAGCGGGGGCGGGAATGAGCAGTTCTTC.